This T cell receptor (beta chain) was captured in a study of cytomegalovirus exposure and HLA in healthy donors (dated by TCRdb to the late 2010s). A note on the overall study: According to an earlier analysis of several hundred of the donors, roughly 180 million T cells yielded 90 million to 140 million unique TCR beta sequences and 276 Gb of sequence data. In an earlier analysis of a few hundred of the donors, high-throughput TCR beta sequencing was used to judge whether each TCR beta V gene segment behaved as functional or pseudogenic. To predict cytomegalovirus infection status, the study brought together high-throughput TCR immunosequencing, statistical association of individual TCRs with disease status, and machine learning. The T cell repertoires of 666 subjects were profiled by immunosequencing and related to cytomegalovirus serostatus. Typing coverage differed by locus: A, B, C, DRB1 and DQB1 were typed in about 629-630 donors, DQA1 in 522, DPA1 in around 580, and DPB1 in approximately 450. The genetic ancestry cluster associated with self-reported Caucasian donors included 81% of the 300 to 450 genotyped donors. The study aimed to test whether cataloging public T cell receptors could reveal signatures of past pathogen exposure. Roughly 5 DR-DQ haplotypes were handled as single units for association and clustering, since linkage in the cohort was strong. A separate validation cohort of about 110 different subjects was used in addition to the roughly 720-subject first cohort. Both class I and class II loci were covered by HLA typing, at four-digit resolution. Genome-wide SNP genotypes for about three fifths of the roughly 670 donors were used in a later genetic analysis, which treated that subset as a discovery cohort. In the later analysis, no new phenotypic data were used to find candidate immune exposures; instead, reliance was placed on TCR beta sequences and their occurrence across donors. All discovery cohort repertoires had been generated on a single sequencing platform. Among some 400 genotyped donors of the cohort, an average of around 240,000 unique TCR beta nucleotide sequences were sequenced per donor, roughly 18% of them non-productive. In a later analysis, previously published TCR beta repertoires from 550 to 750 donors were re-analyzed and high-resolution HLA genotyping was added so that TCR occurrence patterns could be studied. Alongside the repertoire data, information on donor age, sex, ethnicity and CMV serostatus was compiled. Roughly 300 gigabases of sequencing data and around 87 million unique TCR sequences were included in an early release covering roughly 600 HLA-typed donors.

The study at large found these results: Cytomegalovirus status was reported to be diagnosed by the classifier with high specificity and sensitivity in both the original and validation cohorts. Immune exposure information for the cohort was limited to CMV serostatus. A further reported finding was that TCR beta sequences accurately predicted the HLA-A and HLA-B alleles for most subjects in the first cohort. Linkage disequilibrium might explain the correlated functional status among segregating V segments, but an unknown experimental factor could not be excluded. Strong co-occurrence of HLA alleles, especially DR and DQ, made assigning TCR associations to individual alleles difficult. According to a later analysis, parvovirus B19, influenza, CMV and Epstein-Barr virus appeared linked to several top co-occurrence clusters. The study listed 164 TCR beta chains as associated with cytomegalovirus. In vitro tests confirmed that a few of the cytomegalovirus-associated TCR beta chains recognize cytomegalovirus antigens. In this cohort, only TCR beta chains were sequenced, and detectable features were limited by the absence of alpha or paired-chain data. The earlier analysis of about 600 of the donors excluded fewer than 20 rarely observed V segments, including chromosome 9 orphons, because counts were too low. In a later analysis, HLA-associated TCR beta chains were found to be more clonally expanded and to have lower generation probabilities than equally common non-associated chains. Most TCR sequences were seen in very few donors, while some public TCRs were found in many individuals. In a later analysis, TCR association rates were found to vary across HLA loci, with the most associated TCRs seen for DRB1 alleles and the fewest for HLA-C alleles. Because the 87-base-pair reads could not distinguish some IMGT-functional V segments, including TRBV6-2 and TRBV6-3, those segments were excluded. Because HLA typing was unavailable for some donors at each locus, only the typed subset was used in association tests. An earlier analysis of approximately 540 of the donors showed that most TCR beta V segments appeared in productive rearrangements either about 87% or about 30% of the time, which broadly matched IMGT annotations. A later genetic analysis reported fewer N-insertions in productive TCRs among donors in an Asian-associated ancestry cluster than the roughly 620-donor mean. According to a later analysis, most CMV-associated TCR beta chains appeared to be HLA-restricted, and the HLA associations seemed to be driven largely by CMV exposure. V-gene and J-gene trimming of TCR beta chains was associated with a missense DCLRE1C variant in a later genetic analysis, and the association was replicated in an independent cohort. The presence/absence analyses assumed that sequencing depth was roughly uniform across donors, and that assumption may not be true. A later analysis associated approximately 17,000 TCR beta sequences with specific HLA alleles at a false discovery rate of 0.05. A cluster of highly shared sequence variants was judged likely to be a technical artifact of the sequencing pipeline. It was suggested by the authors that the approach could potentially be generalized to other disease states and immunological phenotypes.

Libraries came from the immunoSEQ multiplex PCR assay. A mixture of 60 forward primers for TCR Vbeta segments and 13 reverse primers for TCR Jbeta segments was used in the multiplex PCR. The CDR3 region of rearranged TCR beta genes was amplified from genomic DNA by a multiplex PCR assay. Amplified TCR beta libraries were sequenced as 87-base-pair reads on the Illumina HiSeq System. As for the original processing: A later analysis counted about 80 million unique TCR beta chains across the 690 or so repertoires, and some 11 million of these chains were shared by at least two donors. Raw reads were error-corrected and collapsed into unique sequences by a nearest-neighbor algorithm in which closely related sequences were merged to remove PCR and sequencing errors. CDR3 sequences were aligned to IMGT reference sequences to assign V, D and J gene segments. Each retained sequence needed at least a six-nucleotide match to both a V gene segment and a J gene segment. Rearrangements were called productive when the CDR3 lacked stop codons and stayed in frame with V and J; all others were non-productive. Following IMGT convention, CDR3 was defined as the stretch from the second conserved V-encoded cysteine to the conserved J-encoded phenylalanine. The earlier analysis of approximately 590 of the donors excluded any sequence lacking an unambiguous match to a single V gene segment. An earlier analysis of roughly 590 of the donors called V segments functional above 56.7% productive rearrangements and segregating when the between-donor standard deviation exceeded 5%. To diagnose cytomegalovirus status from the catalog of TCR beta chain sequences, a statistical classification framework was built. A later analysis assigned V and J genes by comparing TCR nucleotide sequences with IMGT/GENE-DB human TR gene sequences. The TCRdist pipeline was used in a later analysis to assign CDR3 sequences and most-parsimonious VDJ recombination scenarios. A later analysis defined each TCR beta chain by its CDR3 amino acid sequence plus V-gene family, and excluded reads lacking a unique V-gene family. A later analysis removed several hundred highly shared, low-generation-probability nucleotide sequences to deal with suspected cross-contamination and a sequencing artifact. A later analysis calculated a clonal expansion index for each public chain from normalized within-repertoire ranks of inferred template counts. In a later analysis, generation probabilities were computed with a VDJ recombination model fitted to out-of-frame rearrangements, and the resulting probabilities were checked against IGoR. In a later analysis, hypergeometric tests were used to score TCR-TCR, TCR-HLA and TCR-CMV co-occurrence, with a repertoire-size bias correction applied to TCR pairs. A later analysis estimated false discovery rates by permuting HLA or CMV assignments 20 times. A later analysis grouped co-occurring TCRs with DBSCAN, adding TCRdist sequence similarity when clustering within HLA-allele-positive subsets. Repertoires with fewer than 30,000 or more than 120,000 public chains were left out of co-occurrence clustering, as were a few repertoires with anomalous nucleotide sharing. TCRdb provides this immuneACCESS table in a form limited to in-frame rearrangements. Some clones are lacking; in checked studies, under half of them reflect an unresolved V gene, and why the rest are absent is not known. V and J calls and clone size follow that table, whereas D and trimming were derived from the DNA. For this sample the table gives over 200,000 clones, of which approximately 82% were detected only once. The leading ten clones occupy more than 0.45% of the sample.

This clone occurred a few times. The antigen this receptor binds is unknown. It has no much larger one-base neighbor in the sample; base qualities were not kept. From a lookup of the germline V gene, CDR1 and CDR2 are SGHTS and YDEGEE. V loses 6 bases, J loses 1 base, and the germline ends lie 13 bases apart. From the cysteine through the phenylalanine, the CDR3 covers 14 amino acids. The only DNA kept is the CDR3, 42 bases in frame from the first base. The cohort consisted of hundreds of healthy bone marrow donors. All cohort members were sampled while nominally healthy, although unrecorded immune exposures were likely present. The donor was CMV seronegative and was included in the group of several hundred seronegative cohort members. A peripheral blood sample was collected from each donor, and TCR beta sequencing was performed on peripheral blood mononuclear cells. The Qiagen DNeasy Blood Extraction Kit was used to extract genomic DNA from the blood cell samples.

This sequence was found in a woman between 35 and 50 years old in good health and CMV-seronegative. The sequence is built from TRBV5-8 and TRBJ1-1; the D region possibly corresponds to TRBD1 (5 bases align). What was sequenced was PBMCs. The DNA reads as follows: TGTGCCAGCATCGGGGGACTACGGAACACTGAAGCTTTCTTT. This gives the protein CASIGGLRNTEAFF.